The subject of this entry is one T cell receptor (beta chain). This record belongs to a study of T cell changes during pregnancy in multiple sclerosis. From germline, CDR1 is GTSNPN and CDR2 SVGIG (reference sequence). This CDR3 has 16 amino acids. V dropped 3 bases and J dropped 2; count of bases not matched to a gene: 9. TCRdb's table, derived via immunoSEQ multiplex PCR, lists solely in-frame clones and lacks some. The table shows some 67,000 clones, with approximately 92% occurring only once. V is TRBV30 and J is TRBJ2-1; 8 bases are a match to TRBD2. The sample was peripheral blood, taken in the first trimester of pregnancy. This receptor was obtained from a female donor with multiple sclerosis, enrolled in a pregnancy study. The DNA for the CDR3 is TGTGCCTGGAGCCTACTAGCGGCCGGGGCCTACAATGAGCAGTTCTTC. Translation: CAWSLLAAGAYNEQFF. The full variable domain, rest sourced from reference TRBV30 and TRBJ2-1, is SQTIHQWPATLVQPVGSPLSLECTVEGTSNPNLYWYRQAAGRGLQLLFYSVGIGQISSEVPQNLSASRPQDRQFILSSKKLLLSDSGFYLCAWSLLAAGAYNEQFFGPGTRLTVL.